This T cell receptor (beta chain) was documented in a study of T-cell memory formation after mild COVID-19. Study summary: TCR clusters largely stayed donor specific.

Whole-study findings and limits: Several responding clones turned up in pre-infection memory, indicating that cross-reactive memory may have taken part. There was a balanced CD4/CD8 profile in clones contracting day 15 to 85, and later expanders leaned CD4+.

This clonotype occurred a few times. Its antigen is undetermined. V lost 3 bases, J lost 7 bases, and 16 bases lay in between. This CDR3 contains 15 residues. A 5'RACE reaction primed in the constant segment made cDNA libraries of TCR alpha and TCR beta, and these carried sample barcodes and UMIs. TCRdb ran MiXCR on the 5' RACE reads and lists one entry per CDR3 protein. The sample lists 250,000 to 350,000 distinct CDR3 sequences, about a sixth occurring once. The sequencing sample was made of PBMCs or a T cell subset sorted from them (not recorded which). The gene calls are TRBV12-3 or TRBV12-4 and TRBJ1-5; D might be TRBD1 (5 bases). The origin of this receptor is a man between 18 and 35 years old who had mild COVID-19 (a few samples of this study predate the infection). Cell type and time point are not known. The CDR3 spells CASSLGRFGVQPQHF. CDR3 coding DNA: TGTGCCAGCAGTTTGGGACGGTTCGGAGTCCAGCCCCAGCATTTT.